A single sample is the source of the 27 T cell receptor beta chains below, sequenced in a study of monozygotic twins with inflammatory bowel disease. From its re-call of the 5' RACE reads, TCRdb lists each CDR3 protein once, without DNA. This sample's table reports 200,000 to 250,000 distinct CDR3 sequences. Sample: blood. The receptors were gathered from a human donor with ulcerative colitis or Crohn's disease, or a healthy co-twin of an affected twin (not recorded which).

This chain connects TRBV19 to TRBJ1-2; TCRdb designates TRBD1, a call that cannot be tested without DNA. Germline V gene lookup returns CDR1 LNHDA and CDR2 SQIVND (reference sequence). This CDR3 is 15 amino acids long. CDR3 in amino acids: CASSTLQGLYYGYTF.

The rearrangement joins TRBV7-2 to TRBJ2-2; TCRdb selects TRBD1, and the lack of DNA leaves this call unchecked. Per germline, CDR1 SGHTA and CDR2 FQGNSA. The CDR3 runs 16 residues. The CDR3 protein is CASSPRGGANTGELFF. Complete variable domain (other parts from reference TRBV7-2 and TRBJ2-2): GAGVSQSPSNKVTEKGKDVELRCDPISGHTALYWYRQSLGQGLEFLIYFQGNSAPDKSGLPSDRFSAERTGGSVSTLTIQRTQQEDSAVYLCASSPRGGANTGELFFGEGSRLTVL.

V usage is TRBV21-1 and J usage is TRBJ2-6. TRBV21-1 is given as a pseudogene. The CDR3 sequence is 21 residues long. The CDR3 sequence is CASSKALKFCTACSGANVLTF.

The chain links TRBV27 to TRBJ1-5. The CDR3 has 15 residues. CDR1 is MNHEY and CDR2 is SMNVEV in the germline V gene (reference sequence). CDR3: CASSFSGTYNQPQHF.

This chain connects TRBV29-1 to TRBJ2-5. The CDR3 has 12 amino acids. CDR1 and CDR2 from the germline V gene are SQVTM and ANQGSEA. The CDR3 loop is CSVRFEGETQYF.

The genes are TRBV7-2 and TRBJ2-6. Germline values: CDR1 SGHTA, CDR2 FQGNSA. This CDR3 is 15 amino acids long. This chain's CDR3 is CASSLSSPGANVLTF.

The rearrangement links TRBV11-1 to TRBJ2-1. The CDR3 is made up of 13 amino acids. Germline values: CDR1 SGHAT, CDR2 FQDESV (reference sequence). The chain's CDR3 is CASRRDSYNEQFF. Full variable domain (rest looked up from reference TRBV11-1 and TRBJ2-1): EAEVAQSPRYKITEKSQAVAFWCDPISGHATLYWYRQILGQGPELLVQFQDESVVDDSQLPKDRFSAERLKGVDSTLKIQPAELGDSAMYLCASRRDSYNEQFFGPGTRLTVL.

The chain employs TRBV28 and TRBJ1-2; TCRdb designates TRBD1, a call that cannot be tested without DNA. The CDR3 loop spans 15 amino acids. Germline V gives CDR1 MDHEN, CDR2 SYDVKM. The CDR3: CASSTPGAGGDGYTF.

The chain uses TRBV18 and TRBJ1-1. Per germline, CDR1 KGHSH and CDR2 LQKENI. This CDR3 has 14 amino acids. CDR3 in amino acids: CASSPSGLNTEAFF.

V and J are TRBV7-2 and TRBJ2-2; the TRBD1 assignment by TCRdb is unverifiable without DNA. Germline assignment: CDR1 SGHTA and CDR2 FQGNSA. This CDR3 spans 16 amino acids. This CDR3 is CASSWGDRGRSGELFF.

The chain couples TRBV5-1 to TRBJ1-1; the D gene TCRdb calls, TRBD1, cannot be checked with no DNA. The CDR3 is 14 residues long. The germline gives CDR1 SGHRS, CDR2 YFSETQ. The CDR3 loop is CASSLAGTGNEAFF.

The CDR3 region is CSATEAYEQYF. The chain employs TRBV29-1 and TRBJ2-7; the D call from TCRdb, TRBD2, cannot be confirmed without DNA. Per the germline V gene, CDR1 is SQVTM and CDR2 is ANQGSEA. The CDR3 extends over 11 amino acids.

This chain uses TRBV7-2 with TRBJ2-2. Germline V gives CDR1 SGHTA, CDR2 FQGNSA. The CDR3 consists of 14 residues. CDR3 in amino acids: CASSHTSDTGELFF.

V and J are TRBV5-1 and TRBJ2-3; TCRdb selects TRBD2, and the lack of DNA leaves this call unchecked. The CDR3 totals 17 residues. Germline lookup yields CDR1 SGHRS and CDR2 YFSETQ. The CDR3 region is CASSLGSGTPLTDTQYF.

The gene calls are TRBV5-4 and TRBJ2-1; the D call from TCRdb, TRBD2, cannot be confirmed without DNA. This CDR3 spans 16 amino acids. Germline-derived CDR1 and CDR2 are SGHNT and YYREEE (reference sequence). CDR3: CASSPPRGLAYNEQFF. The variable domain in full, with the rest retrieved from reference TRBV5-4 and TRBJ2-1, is ETGVTQSPTHLIKTRGQQVTLRCSSQSGHNTVSWYQQALGQGPQFIFQYYREEENGRGNFPPRFSGLQFPNYSSELNVNALELDDSALYLCASSPPRGLAYNEQFFGPGTRLTVL.

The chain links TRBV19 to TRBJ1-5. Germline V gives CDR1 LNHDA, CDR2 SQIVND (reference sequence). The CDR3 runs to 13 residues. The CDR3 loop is CATQGPTPQPQHF. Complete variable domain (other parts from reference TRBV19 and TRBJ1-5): DGGITQSPKYLFRKEGQNVTLSCEQNLNHDAMYWYRQDPGQGLRLIYYSQIVNDFQKGDIAEGYSVSREKKESFPLTVTSAQKNPTAFYLCATQGPTPQPQHFGDGTRLSIL.

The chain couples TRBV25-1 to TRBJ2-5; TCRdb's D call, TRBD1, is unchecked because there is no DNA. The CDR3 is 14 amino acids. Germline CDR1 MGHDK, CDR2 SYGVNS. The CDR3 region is CASDPGTLPETQYF.

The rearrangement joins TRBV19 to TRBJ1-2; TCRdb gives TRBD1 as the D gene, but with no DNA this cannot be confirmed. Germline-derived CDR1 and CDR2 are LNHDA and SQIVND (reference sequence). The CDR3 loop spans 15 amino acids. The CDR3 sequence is CASSIDRDINYGYTF.

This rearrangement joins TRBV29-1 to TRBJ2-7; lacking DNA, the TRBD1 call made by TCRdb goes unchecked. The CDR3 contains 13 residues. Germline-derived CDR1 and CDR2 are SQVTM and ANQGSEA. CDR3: CSVERNRAGEQYF.

CDR3 amino acids: CASSFTSYTEAFF. The rearrangement joins TRBV27 to TRBJ1-1. CDR1 and CDR2 from the germline V gene are MNHEY and SMNVEV (reference sequence). CDR3 length equals 13 residues.

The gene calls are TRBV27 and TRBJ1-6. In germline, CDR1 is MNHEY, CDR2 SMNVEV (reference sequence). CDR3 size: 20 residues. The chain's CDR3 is CASSLYPYRTGSSYNSPLHF.

The CDR3 loop reads CASSLAGGVGNEKLFF. The rearrangement links TRBV7-9 to TRBJ1-4. The CDR3 totals 16 residues. Germline V gene sequence: CDR1 SEHNR, CDR2 FQNEAQ (reference sequence).

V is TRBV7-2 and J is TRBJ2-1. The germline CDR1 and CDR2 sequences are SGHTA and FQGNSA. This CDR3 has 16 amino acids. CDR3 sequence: CASSLRFSSSYNEQFF. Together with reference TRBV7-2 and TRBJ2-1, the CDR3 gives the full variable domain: GAGVSQSPSNKVTEKGKDVELRCDPISGHTALYWYRQSLGQGLEFLIYFQGNSAPDKSGLPSDRFSAERTGGSVSTLTIQRTQQEDSAVYLCASSLRFSSSYNEQFFGPGTRLTVL.

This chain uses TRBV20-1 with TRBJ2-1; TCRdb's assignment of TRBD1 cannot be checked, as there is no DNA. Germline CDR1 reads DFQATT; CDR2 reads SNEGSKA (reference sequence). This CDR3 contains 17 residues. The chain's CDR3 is CSAKGGIQSGEYNEQFF.

CDR3 protein: CASSPELAGYNEQFF. This sequence joins TRBV5-5 and TRBJ2-1; TCRdb's assignment of TRBD2 cannot be checked, as there is no DNA. The CDR3 is 15 residues long. Germline V gene sequence: CDR1 SGHKS, CDR2 YYEKEE (reference sequence).

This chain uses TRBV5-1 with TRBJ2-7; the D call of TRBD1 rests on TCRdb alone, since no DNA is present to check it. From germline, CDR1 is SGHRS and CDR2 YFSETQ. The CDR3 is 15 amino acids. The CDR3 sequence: CASSTSGTGNYEQYF.

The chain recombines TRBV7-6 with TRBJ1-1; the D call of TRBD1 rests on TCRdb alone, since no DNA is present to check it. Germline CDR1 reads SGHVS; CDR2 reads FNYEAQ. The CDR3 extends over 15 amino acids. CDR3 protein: CAGSFVTGGVTEAFF.